This note documents a single T cell receptor (beta chain) sequence. This specimen belongs to a study of shared clonotypes between healthy human individuals. Study in general: Each donor's CD8 memory used one plate, CD8 naive two, each CD4 subset three.

TCRdb's copy holds only in-frame clones and misses some; the assay was immunoSEQ multiplex PCR. Seen here are 850,000 to 1,200,000 clones, approximately 72% observed once, and the top ten hold 1.4% to 1.5%. V gave up 1 base and J gave up 4 bases, with 11 bases separating them. Germline values: CDR1 SGHAT, CDR2 FQNNGV. CDR3 length equals 16 residues. The sequencing sample was made of memory CD4+ T cells sorted from blood. Subset reported: CD45RA-negative fraction. This chain joins TRBV11-2 and TRBJ1-6; no reliable D call. The origin of this receptor is a man aged 18 to 29 in good health. In DNA form, the CDR3 reads TGTGCCAGCAGCTTAGTCCTTGGACTGTATAATTCACCCCTCCACTTT. This encodes CASSLVLGLYNSPLHF.